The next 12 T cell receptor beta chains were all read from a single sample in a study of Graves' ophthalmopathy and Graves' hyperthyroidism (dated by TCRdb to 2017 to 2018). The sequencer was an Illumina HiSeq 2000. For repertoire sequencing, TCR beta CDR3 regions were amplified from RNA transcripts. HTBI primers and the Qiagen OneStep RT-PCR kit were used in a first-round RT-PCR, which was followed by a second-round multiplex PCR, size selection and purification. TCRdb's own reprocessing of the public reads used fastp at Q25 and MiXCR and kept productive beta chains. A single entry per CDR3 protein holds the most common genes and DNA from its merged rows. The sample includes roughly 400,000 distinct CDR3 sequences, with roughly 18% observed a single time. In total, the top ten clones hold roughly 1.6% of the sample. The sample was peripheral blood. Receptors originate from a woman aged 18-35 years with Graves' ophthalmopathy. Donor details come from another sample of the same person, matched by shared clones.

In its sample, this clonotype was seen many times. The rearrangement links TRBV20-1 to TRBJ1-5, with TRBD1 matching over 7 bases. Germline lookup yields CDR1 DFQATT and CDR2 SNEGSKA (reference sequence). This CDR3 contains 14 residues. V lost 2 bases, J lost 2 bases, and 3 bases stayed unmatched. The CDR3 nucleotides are TGCAGTGCTAGACAGGGGGGAGGCAATCAGCCCCAGCATTTT. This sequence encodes CSARQGGGNQPQHF.

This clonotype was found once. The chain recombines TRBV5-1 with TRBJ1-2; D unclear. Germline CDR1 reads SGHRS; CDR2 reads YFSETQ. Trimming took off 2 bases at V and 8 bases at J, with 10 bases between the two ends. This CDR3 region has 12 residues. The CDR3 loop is CASSFTGGGYTF. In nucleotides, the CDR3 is TGCGCCAGCAGCTTCACCGGTGGCGGCTACACCTTC.

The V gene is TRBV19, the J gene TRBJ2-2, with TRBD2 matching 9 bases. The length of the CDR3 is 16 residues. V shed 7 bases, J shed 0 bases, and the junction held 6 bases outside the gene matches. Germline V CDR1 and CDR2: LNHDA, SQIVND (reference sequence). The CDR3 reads CASTASGTANTGELFF. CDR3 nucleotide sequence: TGTGCCAGTACGGCTAGCGGGACCGCGAACACCGGGGAGCTGTTTTTT.

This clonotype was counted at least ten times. CDR3 sequence reads: CASSPSAGEGDGELFF. Written as DNA, the CDR3 is TGTGCCAGCAGCCCCTCAGCGGGAGAGGGTGACGGGGAGCTGTTTTTT. V usage is TRBV6-5 and J usage is TRBJ2-2, with 8 nucleotides matching TRBD2. The CDR3 totals 16 residues. With 6 bases clipped from V and 7 bases from J, the junction kept 13 bases outside the gene matches. Germline CDR1 and CDR2: MNHEY and SVGAGI.

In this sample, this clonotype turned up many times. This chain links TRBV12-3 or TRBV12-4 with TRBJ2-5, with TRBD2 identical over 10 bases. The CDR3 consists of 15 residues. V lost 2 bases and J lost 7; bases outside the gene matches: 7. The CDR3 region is CASSLWGLAPGTQYF. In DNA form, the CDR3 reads TGTGCCAGCAGTTTATGGGGACTAGCGCCGGGGACCCAGTACTTC.

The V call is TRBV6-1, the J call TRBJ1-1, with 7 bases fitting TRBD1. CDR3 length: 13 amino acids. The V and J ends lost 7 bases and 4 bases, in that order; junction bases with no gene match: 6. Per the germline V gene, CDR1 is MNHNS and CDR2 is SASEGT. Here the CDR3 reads CASTPGGTTEAFF. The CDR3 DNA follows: TGTGCCAGCACCCCAGGGGGGACCACTGAAGCTTTCTTT.

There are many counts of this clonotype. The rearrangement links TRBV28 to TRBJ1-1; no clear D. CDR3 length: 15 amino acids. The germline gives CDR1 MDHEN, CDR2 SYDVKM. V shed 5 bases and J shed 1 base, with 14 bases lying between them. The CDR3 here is CASSPRSRWNTEAFF. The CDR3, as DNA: TGTGCCAGCAGTCCCCGTTCGAGGTGGAACACTGAAGCTTTCTTT.

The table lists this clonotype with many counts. As DNA, the CDR3 is TGTGCCAGCAGCTTAGGTGTCCAGCAGTACTTC. Protein sequence: CASSLGVQQYF. This sequence joins TRBV7-2 and TRBJ2-4, with no clear D. The germline V gene encodes CDR1 SGHTA and CDR2 FQGNSA. The CDR3 extends over 11 amino acids. V lost 1 base and J lost 13, with 8 bases in between. Looking up the rest from reference TRBV7-2 and TRBJ2-4 gives the full variable domain: GAGVSQSPSNKVTEKGKDVELRCDPISGHTALYWYRQSLGQGLEFLIYFQGNSAPDKSGLPSDRFSAERTGGSVSTLTIQRTQQEDSAVYLCASSLGVQQYFGAGTRLSVL.

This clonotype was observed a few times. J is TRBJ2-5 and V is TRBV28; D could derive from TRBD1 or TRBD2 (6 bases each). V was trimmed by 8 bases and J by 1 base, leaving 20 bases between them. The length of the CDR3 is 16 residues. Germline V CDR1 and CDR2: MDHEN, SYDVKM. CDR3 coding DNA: TGTGCCAGCCAAATCCTTCAGAGGGGGGCCCAAGAGACCCAGTACTTC. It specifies CASQILQRGAQETQYF.

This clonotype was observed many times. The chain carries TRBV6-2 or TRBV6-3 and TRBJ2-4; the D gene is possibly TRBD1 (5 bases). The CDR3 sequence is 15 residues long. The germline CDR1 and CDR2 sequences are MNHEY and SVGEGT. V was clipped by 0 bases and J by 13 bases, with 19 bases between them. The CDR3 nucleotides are TGTGCCAGCAGTTACTCGATTTTAGGATCGACAGCCCAGTACTTC. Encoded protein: CASSYSILGSTAQYF.

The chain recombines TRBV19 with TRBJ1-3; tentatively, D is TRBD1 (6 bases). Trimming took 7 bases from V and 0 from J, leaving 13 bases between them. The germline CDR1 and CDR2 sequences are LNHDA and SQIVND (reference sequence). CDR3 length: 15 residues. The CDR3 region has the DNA TGTGCCAGTATGGACAGAAAAAGCTCTGGAAACACCATATATTTT. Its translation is CASMDRKSSGNTIYF.

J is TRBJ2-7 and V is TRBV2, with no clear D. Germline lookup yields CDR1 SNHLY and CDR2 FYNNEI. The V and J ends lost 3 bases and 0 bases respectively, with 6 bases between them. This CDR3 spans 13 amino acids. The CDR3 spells CASSDTASYEQYF. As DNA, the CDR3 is TGTGCCAGCAGTGATACAGCCTCCTACGAGCAGTACTTC.